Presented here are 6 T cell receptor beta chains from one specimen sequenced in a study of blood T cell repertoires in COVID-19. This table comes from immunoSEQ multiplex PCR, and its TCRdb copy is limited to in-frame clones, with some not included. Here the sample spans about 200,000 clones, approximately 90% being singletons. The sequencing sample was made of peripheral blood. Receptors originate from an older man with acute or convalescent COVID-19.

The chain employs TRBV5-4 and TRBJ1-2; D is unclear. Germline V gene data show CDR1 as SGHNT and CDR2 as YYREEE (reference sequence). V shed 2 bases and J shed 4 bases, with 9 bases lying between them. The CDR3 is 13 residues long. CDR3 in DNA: TGTGCCAGCAGCTTTGACCAGGTCTATGGCTACACCTTC. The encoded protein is CASSFDQVYGYTF.

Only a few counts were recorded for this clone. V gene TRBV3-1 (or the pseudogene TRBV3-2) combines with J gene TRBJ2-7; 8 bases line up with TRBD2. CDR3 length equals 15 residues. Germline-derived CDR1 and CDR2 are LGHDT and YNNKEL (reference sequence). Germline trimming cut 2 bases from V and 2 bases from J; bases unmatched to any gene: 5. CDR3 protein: CASSQLLAGPYEQYV. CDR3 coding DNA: TGTGCCAGCAGCCAACTTTTAGCGGGACCCTACGAGCAGTACGTC.

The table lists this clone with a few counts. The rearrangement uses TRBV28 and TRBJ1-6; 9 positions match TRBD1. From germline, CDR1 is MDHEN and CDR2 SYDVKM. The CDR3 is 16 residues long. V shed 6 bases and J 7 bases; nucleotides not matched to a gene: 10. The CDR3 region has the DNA TGTGCCAGCAGAAACCTACAGGGGGCTGTGAATTCACCCCTCCACTTT. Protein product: CASRNLQGAVNSPLHF.

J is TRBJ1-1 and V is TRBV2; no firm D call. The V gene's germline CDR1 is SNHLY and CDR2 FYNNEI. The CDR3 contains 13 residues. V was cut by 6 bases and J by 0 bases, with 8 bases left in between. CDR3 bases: TGTGCCAGCAGCGACAATATGAACACTGAAGCTTTCTTT. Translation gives CASSDNMNTEAFF.

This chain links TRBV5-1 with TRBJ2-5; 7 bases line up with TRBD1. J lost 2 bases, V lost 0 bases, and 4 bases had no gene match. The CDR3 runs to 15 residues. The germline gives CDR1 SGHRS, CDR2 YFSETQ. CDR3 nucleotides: TGCGCCAGCAGCTTGGGGACAGGCTTTCAAGAGACCCAGTACTTC. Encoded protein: CASSLGTGFQETQYF. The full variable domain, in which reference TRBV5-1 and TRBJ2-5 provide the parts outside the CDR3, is KAGVTQTPRYLIKTRGQQVTLSCSPISGHRSVSWYQQTPGQGLQFLFEYFSETQRNKGNFPGRFSGRQFSNSRSEMNVSTLELGDSALYLCASSLGTGFQETQYFGPGTRLLVL.

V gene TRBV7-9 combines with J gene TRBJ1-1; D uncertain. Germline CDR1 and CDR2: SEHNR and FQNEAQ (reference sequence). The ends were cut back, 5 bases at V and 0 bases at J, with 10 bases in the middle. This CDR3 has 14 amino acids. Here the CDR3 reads CASSAPGLNTEAFF. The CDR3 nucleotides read TGTGCCAGCAGCGCCCCTGGCCTGAACACTGAAGCTTTCTTT. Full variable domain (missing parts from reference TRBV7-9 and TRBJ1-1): DTGVSQNPRHKITKRGQNVTFRCDPISEHNRLYWYRQTLGQGPEFLTYFQNEAQLEKSRLLSDRFSAERPKGSFSTLEIQRTEQGDSAMYLCASSAPGLNTEAFFGQGTRLTVV.